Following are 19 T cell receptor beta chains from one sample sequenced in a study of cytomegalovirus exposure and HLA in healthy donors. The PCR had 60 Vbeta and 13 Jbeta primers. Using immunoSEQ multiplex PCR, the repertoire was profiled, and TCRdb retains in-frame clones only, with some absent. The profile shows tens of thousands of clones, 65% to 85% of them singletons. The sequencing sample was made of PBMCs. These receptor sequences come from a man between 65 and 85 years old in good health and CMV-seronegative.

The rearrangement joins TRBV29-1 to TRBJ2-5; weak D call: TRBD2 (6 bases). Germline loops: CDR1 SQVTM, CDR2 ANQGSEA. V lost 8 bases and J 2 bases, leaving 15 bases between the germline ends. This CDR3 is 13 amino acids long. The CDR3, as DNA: TGCAGCCTTCGGATTGGGGGGCAAGAGACCCAGTACTTC. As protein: CSLRIGGQETQYF.

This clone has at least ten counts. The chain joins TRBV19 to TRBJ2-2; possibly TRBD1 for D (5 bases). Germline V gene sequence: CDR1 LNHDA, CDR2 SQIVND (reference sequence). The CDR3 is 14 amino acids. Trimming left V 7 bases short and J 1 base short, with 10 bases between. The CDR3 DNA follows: TGTGCCAGTACCGGCAGGGTGAACACCGGGGAGCTGTTTTTT. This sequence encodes CASTGRVNTGELFF.

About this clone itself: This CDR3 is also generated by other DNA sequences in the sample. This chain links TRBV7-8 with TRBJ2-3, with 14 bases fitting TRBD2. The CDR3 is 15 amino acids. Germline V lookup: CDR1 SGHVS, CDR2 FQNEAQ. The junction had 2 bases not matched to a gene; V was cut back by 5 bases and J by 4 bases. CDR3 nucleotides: TGTGCCAGCAGCCTGGGACTAGCGGGGGCAGATACGCAGTATTTT. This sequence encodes CASSLGLAGADTQYF.

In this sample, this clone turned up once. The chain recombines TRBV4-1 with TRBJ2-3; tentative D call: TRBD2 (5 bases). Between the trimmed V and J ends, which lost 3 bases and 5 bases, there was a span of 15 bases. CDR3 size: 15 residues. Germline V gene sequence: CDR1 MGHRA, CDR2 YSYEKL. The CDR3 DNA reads TGCGCCAGCAGCCATACGGGATCACGGCTAGATACGCAGTATTTT. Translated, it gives CASSHTGSRLDTQYF.

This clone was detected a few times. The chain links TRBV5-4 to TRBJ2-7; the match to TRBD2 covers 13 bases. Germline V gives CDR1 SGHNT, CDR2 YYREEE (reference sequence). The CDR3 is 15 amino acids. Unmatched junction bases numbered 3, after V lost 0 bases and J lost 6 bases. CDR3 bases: TGTGCCAGCAGCTTGGCGGGACTAGCGGGACTCGAGCAGTACTTC. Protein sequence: CASSLAGLAGLEQYF.

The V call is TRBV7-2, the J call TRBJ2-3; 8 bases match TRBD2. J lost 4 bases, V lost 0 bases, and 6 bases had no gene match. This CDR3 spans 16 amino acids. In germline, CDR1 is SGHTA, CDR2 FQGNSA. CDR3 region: CASSLARGGLADTQYF. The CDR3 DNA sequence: TGTGCCAGCAGCTTAGCTCGGGGGGGCCTGGCAGATACGCAGTATTTT.

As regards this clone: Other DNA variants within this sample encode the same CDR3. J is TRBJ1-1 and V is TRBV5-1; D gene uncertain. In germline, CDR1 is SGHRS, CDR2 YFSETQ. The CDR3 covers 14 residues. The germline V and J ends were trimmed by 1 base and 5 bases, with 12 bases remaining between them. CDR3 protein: CASSLWGAGTEAFF. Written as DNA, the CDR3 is TGCGCCAGCAGCTTGTGGGGTGCGGGTACTGAAGCTTTCTTT.

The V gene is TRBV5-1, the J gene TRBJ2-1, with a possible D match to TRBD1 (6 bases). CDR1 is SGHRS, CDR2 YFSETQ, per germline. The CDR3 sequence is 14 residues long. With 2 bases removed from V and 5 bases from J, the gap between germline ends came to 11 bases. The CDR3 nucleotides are TGCGCCAGCAGCTTTGGGGACACCCACAATGAGCAGTTCTTC. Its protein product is CASSFGDTHNEQFF.

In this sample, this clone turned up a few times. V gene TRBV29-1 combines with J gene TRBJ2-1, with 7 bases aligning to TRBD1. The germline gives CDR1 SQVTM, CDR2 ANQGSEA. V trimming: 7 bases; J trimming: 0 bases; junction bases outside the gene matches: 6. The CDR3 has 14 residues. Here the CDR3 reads CSGSRQGSYNEQFF. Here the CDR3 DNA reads TGCAGCGGCTCAAGACAGGGCTCCTACAATGAGCAGTTCTTC.

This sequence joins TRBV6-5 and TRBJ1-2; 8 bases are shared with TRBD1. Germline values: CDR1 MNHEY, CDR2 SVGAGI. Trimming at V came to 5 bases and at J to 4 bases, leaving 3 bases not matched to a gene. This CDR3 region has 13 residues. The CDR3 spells CASSRQGLYGYTF. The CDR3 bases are TGTGCCAGCAGTAGACAGGGGCTCTATGGCTACACCTTC.

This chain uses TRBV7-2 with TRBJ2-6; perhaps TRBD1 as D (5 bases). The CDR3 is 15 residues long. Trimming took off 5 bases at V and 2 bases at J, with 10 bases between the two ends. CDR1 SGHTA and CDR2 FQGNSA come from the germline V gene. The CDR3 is CASSLQGTGANVLTF. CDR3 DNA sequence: TGTGCCAGCAGCCTCCAGGGAACTGGGGCCAACGTCCTGACTTTC.

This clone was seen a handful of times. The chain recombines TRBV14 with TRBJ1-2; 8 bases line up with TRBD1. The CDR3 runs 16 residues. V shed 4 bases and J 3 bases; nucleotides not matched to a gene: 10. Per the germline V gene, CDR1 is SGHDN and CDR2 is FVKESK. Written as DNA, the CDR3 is TGTGCCAGCAGCCCGGACAGGGAAAAGGTTCACTATGGCTACACCTTC. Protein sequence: CASSPDREKVHYGYTF.

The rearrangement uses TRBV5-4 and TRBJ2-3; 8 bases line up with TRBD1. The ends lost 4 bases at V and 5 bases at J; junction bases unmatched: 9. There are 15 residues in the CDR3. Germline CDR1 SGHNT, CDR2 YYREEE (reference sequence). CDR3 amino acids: CASSGAGTGKDTQYF. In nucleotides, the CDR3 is TGTGCCAGCAGCGGTGCCGGGACAGGAAAAGATACGCAGTATTTT. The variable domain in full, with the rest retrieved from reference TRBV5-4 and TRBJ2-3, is ETGVTQSPTHLIKTRGQQVTLRCSSQSGHNTVSWYQQALGQGPQFIFQYYREEENGRGNFPPRFSGLQFPNYSSELNVNALELDDSALYLCASSGAGTGKDTQYFGPGTRLTVL.

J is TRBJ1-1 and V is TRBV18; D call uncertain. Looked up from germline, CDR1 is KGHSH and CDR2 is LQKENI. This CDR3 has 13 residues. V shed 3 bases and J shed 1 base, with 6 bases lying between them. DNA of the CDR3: TGTGCCAGCTCACCGGGCAGGAACACTGAAGCTTTCTTT. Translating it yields CASSPGRNTEAFF.

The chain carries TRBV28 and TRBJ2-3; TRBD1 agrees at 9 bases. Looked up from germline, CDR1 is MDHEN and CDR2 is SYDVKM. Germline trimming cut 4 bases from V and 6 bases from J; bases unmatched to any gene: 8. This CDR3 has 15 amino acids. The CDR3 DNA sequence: TGTGCCAGCAGTTCCCGACAGGGGGTAGGGGATACGCAGTATTTT. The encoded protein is CASSSRQGVGDTQYF. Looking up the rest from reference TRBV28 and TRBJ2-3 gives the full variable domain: DVKVTQSSRYLVKRTGEKVFLECVQDMDHENMFWYRQDPGLGLRLIYFSYDVKMKEKGDIPEGYSVSREKKERFSLILESASTNQTSMYLCASSSRQGVGDTQYFGPGTRLTVL.

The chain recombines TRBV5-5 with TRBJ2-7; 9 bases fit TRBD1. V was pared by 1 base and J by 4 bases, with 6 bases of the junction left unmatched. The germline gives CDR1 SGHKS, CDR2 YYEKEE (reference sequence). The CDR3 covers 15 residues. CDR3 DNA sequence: TGTGCCAGCAGCTTGACCCGGGACAGGGTTTACGAGCAGTACTTC. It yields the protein CASSLTRDRVYEQYF. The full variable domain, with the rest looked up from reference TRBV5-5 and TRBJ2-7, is DAGVTQSPTHLIKTRGQQVTLRCSPISGHKSVSWYQQVLGQGPQFIFQYYEKEERGRGNFPDRFSARQFPNYSSELNVNALLLGDSALYLCASSLTRDRVYEQYFGPGTRLTVT.

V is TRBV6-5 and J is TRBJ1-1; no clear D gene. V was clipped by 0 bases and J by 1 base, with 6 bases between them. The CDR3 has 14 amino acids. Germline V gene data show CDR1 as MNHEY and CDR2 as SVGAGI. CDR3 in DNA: TGTGCCAGCAGTTACTCGAGACAGAACACTGAAGCTTTCTTT. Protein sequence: CASSYSRQNTEAFF.

The CDR3 coding sequence is TGTGCCAGCTCAGAGGTTTCTTCCGAGCAGTACTTC. Protein product: CASSEVSSEQYF. The chain combines TRBV18 with TRBJ2-7; D is unclear. From germline, CDR1 is KGHSH and CDR2 LQKENI. The CDR3 spans 12 residues. Trimming stripped 5 bases from V and 6 bases from J, with 11 bases between.

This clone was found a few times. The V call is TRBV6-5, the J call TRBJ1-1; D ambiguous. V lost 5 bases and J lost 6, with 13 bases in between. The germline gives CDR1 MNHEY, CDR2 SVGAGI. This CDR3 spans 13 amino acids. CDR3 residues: CASSIPRLAEAFF. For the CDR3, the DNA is TGTGCCAGCAGTATTCCCCGACTCGCTGAAGCTTTCTTT.